This T cell receptor (beta chain) was identified in a study of blood T cell repertoires in COVID-19. The overall study: Acute-phase and convalescent COVID-19 samples originated in the United States, Italy and Spain. Nucleic acid was either cDNA or gDNA, and it came from T cells, B-cell-depleted T cells, or PBMCs.

CDR3 length: 15 amino acids. Trimming took 4 bases from V and 7 from J, leaving 19 bases between them. The germline V gene encodes CDR1 LNHDA and CDR2 SQIVND (reference sequence). Original handling: How many nucleated cells were present was estimated from reference gene primer amplification. The data were produced by immunoSEQ multiplex PCR, yet TCRdb's version contains in-frame clones alone and is incomplete. The DNA was the basis for D and trimming; V, J and clone size are from that table. The sample consists of under 200,000 clones, 88% of them appearing once. Material: peripheral blood. The rearrangement uses TRBV19 and TRBJ1-1, with TRBD1 as a possible D gene (6 bases). The TCR originated in a man aged 18 to 35 with active or convalescent COVID-19. For the CDR3, the DNA is TGTGCCAGTAGTAGACGGACAGAGGGGAGGGTTGAAGCTTTCTTT. It specifies CASSRRTEGRVEAFF.